This T cell receptor (beta chain) was found in a study of blood T cells in healthy people across ages (dated by TCRdb to between 2015 and 2017). Some background on the complete study: In model experiments, roughly one uniquely barcoded TCR beta cDNA molecule per two T cells was captured by template switching. The study measured age-related changes in TCR beta repertoire diversity using deep sequencing normalized with unique cDNA molecular identifiers. The donors were split into four age groups: young (average about 16 years), middle-aged (roughly 39), aged (62) and long-lived (approximately 80). To avoid experimental bias, donors of different ages were spread randomly across the sequencing lanes. The study analyzed two additional independent replicas of 1 million unique cDNA reads from the same blood draw for two donors, one aged 18 to 30 and one aged 80 or older.

Overall study results and their limits: Compared with the aged group, more naive CD4+ T cells, fewer expanded clones and increased TCR diversity were shown by the long-lived group, suggesting age selection. Estimates of total diversity based on one million sequenced T cells were considered lower bounds and underestimates. Because the CMV infection status of the donors was unknown, age-related changes in expanded clonotypes may potentially have been confounded. Conclusive comparison of naive and antigen-experienced compartments was prevented by the profiling of bulk unsorted PBMCs. As age increased, observed TCR beta diversity per million T cells dropped in a roughly linear way, and a significant reduction was already evident by age about 40. The percentage of naive T cells measured by flow cytometry correlated strongly with observed TCR beta diversity.

Library method: 5' RACE. Sequencing took place on an Illumina HiSeq 2500. A second PCR of 7 to 11 cycles was performed with a sample-barcoded 5' primer and a J-beta primer mix. A template-switch 5' adaptor carrying 12 random nucleotides introduced a unique molecular identifier onto each TCR beta cDNA molecule. At least 2.5 million CDR3-containing paired-end reads were obtained from each sample. All of the RNA was converted into first-strand cDNA using the Mint cDNA synthesis kit, with a TRBC-specific oligonucleotide serving as the primer. All cDNA was treated with uracil-DNA glycosylase and then went through a first 18-cycle PCR with the universal primers M1SS and BC2_uni_R. In the paper's pipeline: For normalization, 1 million high-quality reads, each with a distinct molecular identifier, were randomly selected from each sample. Instead of being binned into consensus sequences, reads with shared molecular identifiers were discarded. CDR3 identification, clonotype clustering and error correction used MiTCR with a Q25 quality threshold and the strictest error-elimination algorithm. A nonparametric unseen species model with Euler transformation was used to estimate lower-bound total TCR beta diversity. The public reads were reanalyzed by TCRdb: fastp trimming at Q25, MiXCR alignment, in-frame beta chains only. Each entry is one CDR3 protein sequence, shown with its most common DNA and genes. The V and J calls were not made by the authors but by TCRdb's processing. The sample yields about 1.1 million distinct CDR3 sequences; more than 30% were counted once. The ten largest clones add up to roughly 13% of the sample.

Of note for this clonotype: Its binding antigen is unknown. Base qualities are not at hand, and no much larger clone is one base apart.

Looking up the germline V gene (reference sequence) yields CDR1 LNHNV and CDR2 YYDKDF. Relative to germline, V is missing 0 bases and J is missing 11 bases, with 6 bases of the junction outside any gene match. Including cysteine and phenylalanine, the CDR3 has 15 amino acids. CDR3 DNA only is kept here, 45 bases in frame from base 1. Donors were a few dozen systemically healthy Caucasian individuals from Russia aged 6 to 90 years. Approximately 9 milliliters of peripheral blood were collected from each donor into EDTA-treated Vacutainer tubes. PBMCs were isolated by Ficoll-Paque density-gradient centrifugation, with at least 6 million obtained per sample. Trizol reagent was used to extract total RNA from PBMCs, with at least 6 micrograms per sample. For every donor, flow cytometry on a PBMC aliquot measured the percentage of naive CD45RAhigh/CD27high T cells.

The rearranged chain carries TRBV15 and TRBJ1-4, with 10 middle bases fitting TRBD1. The receptor's source is a man younger than 30 in good health. Sequenced input: blood. The CDR3 here reads CATSRDVGQGRKLFF. The DNA sequence is TGTGCCACCAGCAGAGATGTGGGACAGGGGCGGAAACTGTTTTTT.